This T cell receptor (beta chain) stems from a study of beta chain features in type 1 diabetes. Across the whole study: The patients were much like the healthy donors in age, gender and cell yields. Study results and caveats: Fewer junction insertions and more nucleotide deletions appeared in type 1 diabetes patients. Type 1 diabetes patients showed a moderate but significant shortening of TCRB CDR3s in all four CD4+ subsets.

CD45RO/CCR7/CD25/CD127/CD95/CD27 sorting isolated CD4+ naive, central memory, regulatory and stem cell-like memory cells. To note about this clone: What it binds is unknown.

V was cut by 3 bases and J by 2 bases, with 14 bases left in between. The CDR3 length is 16 residues. Per the germline V gene, CDR1 is MDHEN and CDR2 is SYDVKM. Every bit of the isolated RNA underwent reverse transcription, so sequencing read expressed TCRB transcripts. Assay used: immunoSEQ multiplex PCR; TCRdb lists only in-frame clones, some missing. This table holds 630,000 or so clones, more than 13% found once. The sequenced material came from naive CD4+ T cells from blood. This receptor was taken from a young man with type 1 diabetes. V gene TRBV28 combines with J gene TRBJ1-5, with D perhaps matching TRBD1 (6 bases). As DNA, the CDR3 is TGTGCCAGCAGTTTGTTCAGGGGCGTGGGCAATCAGCCCCAGCATTTT. Its protein is CASSLFRGVGNQPQHF.